The 27 T cell receptor beta chains below come from one sample, sequenced in a study of blood T cell repertoires in COVID-19. Profiled with immunoSEQ multiplex PCR; TCRdb holds only in-frame clones, not every one. The repertoire holds 390,000 or so clones, with 85% to 90% as singletons. Sequenced: PBMCs or T cells enriched from blood (not recorded which). The receptor source for this set is a young man who had recovered from COVID-19.

A note on this clone: Other DNA sequences of this sample code for an identical CDR3. The chain is built from TRBV3-1 (or the pseudogene TRBV3-2) and TRBJ2-7, with D tentatively TRBD1 (6 bases). Trimming took off 1 base at V and 3 bases at J, with 10 bases between the two ends. Germline CDR1 and CDR2: LGHDT and YNNKEL (reference sequence). The CDR3 length is 14 residues. CDR3 in DNA: TGTGCCAGCAGCCAAGGGACAGTGAGCTACGAGCAGTACTTC. It encodes CASSQGTVSYEQYF.

This sequence joins TRBV6-5 and TRBJ1-4, with TRBD1 identical over 7 bases. Losses at the gene ends were 8 bases for V and 8 bases for J; bases not matched to a gene: 8. Germline V gives CDR1 MNHEY, CDR2 SVGAGI. The CDR3 sequence is 13 residues long. CDR3 loop: CASGDRASEKLFF. The CDR3 nucleotides are TGTGCCAGCGGCGACAGGGCCTCCGAAAAACTGTTTTTT.

The chain uses TRBV12-5 and TRBJ2-2; possibly TRBD2 for D (5 bases). Trimming stripped 0 bases from V and 3 bases from J, with 11 bases between. Germline assignment: CDR1 LGHNT and CDR2 FRNRAP. The CDR3 runs to 16 residues. CDR3 coding DNA: TGTGCTAGTGGTTTGGTACTTGAGGGTCACACCGGGGAGCTGTTTTTT. It codes for CASGLVLEGHTGELFF.

V usage is TRBV6-5 and J usage is TRBJ2-1; D gene unclear. The CDR3 extends over 15 amino acids. Looked up from germline, CDR1 is MNHEY and CDR2 is SVGAGI. The V and J ends lost 0 bases and 3 bases respectively, with 9 bases between them. The CDR3 here is CASSYSAQFYNEQFF. The DNA of the CDR3 is TGTGCCAGCAGTTACTCGGCTCAGTTCTACAATGAGCAGTTCTTC.

The chain has TRBV6-5 and TRBJ1-1; no clear D gene. Trimming cost V 2 bases and J 4 bases, with 14 bases left between them. The germline CDR1 and CDR2 sequences are MNHEY and SVGAGI. The CDR3 is made up of 15 amino acids. The CDR3, as DNA: TGTGCCAGCAGTTACCAAGCCCAGGTGCCCACTGAAGCTTTCTTT. Amino acids: CASSYQAQVPTEAFF.

The chain couples TRBV19 to TRBJ2-2; TRBD1 is a possible D gene (6 bases). CDR3 length: 13 amino acids. CDR1 and CDR2 (germline): LNHDA, SQIVND (reference sequence). The germline V and J ends were trimmed by 7 bases and 6 bases, with 12 bases remaining between them. The CDR3 DNA reads TGTGCCAGTATGATCAGGGGAGCCGGGGAGCTGTTTTTT. This encodes CASMIRGAGELFF.

The chain links TRBV19 to TRBJ2-7; D is perhaps TRBD2 (7 bases). The germline gives CDR1 LNHDA, CDR2 SQIVND (reference sequence). Trimming took 3 bases from V and 1 from J, leaving 13 bases between them. The CDR3 spans 15 residues. The CDR3 DNA sequence: TGTGCCAGTAGTATTTGGGCGGGGGCTTCCTACGAGCAGTACTTC. Translating gives CASSIWAGASYEQYF.

The V and J genes are TRBV5-1 and TRBJ1-3; TRBD1 aligns across 9 bases. Trimming cost V 4 bases and J 5 bases; bases outside gene matches: 7. The V gene's germline CDR1 is SGHRS and CDR2 YFSETQ. The CDR3 runs to 15 residues. The chain's CDR3 is CASSTGGTGRNTIYF. The CDR3 DNA reads as TGCGCCAGCAGCACCGGTGGGACAGGGAGAAACACCATATATTTT.

The V gene is TRBV5-8, the J gene TRBJ2-2; 10 bases are shared with TRBD2. V lost 0 bases, J lost 7 bases, and 9 bases stayed unmatched. This CDR3 contains 17 residues. Germline loops: CDR1 SGHTS, CDR2 YDEGEE. For the CDR3, the DNA is TGTGCCAGCAGCTTGGACCTAGCGGGAGCGCATGGCGGGGAGCTGTTTTTT. Amino acids: CASSLDLAGAHGGELFF.

J is TRBJ2-3 and V is TRBV29-1; 7 bases are shared with TRBD1. The CDR3 covers 16 residues. The junction had 14 bases not matched to a gene; V was cut back by 6 bases and J by 2 bases. Germline values: CDR1 SQVTM, CDR2 ANQGSEA. The CDR3 protein is CSVVTGTPQSTDTQYF. The CDR3 nucleotides are TGCAGCGTAGTGACAGGGACGCCCCAATCCACAGATACGCAGTATTTT.

CDR3 sequence: CASSYRETGVSEQYF. The DNA for the CDR3 is TGTGCCAGCAGTTACAGGGAGACAGGAGTGTCCGAGCAGTACTTC. The chain has TRBV6-2 or TRBV6-3 and TRBJ2-7, with D perhaps matching TRBD1 (6 bases). CDR1 is MNHEY and CDR2 is SVGEGT in the germline V gene. CDR3 length equals 15 residues. Trimming removed 2 bases at V and 6 bases at J, with 17 bases between.

V usage is TRBV7-3 and J usage is TRBJ1-2; D perhaps matches TRBD1 (6 bases). Germline-derived CDR1 and CDR2 are SGHTA and FQGTGA. The CDR3 totals 14 residues. V was pared by 4 bases and J by 2 bases, with 11 bases between. CDR3 in amino acids: CASSSQQGNYGYTF. The CDR3 DNA reads TGTGCCAGCAGCTCCCAACAGGGCAACTATGGCTACACCTTC. Variable domain in full (rest from reference TRBV7-3 and TRBJ1-2): GAGVSQTPSNKVTEKGKYVELRCDPISGHTALYWYRQSLGQGPEFLIYFQGTGAADDSGLPNDRFFAVRPEGSVSTLKIQRTERGDSAVYLCASSSQQGNYGYTFGSGTRLTVV.

The chain recombines TRBV5-6 with TRBJ1-5, with D tentatively TRBD1 (5 bases). Germline-derived CDR1 and CDR2 are SGHDT and YYEEEE. Trimming stripped 5 bases from V and 4 bases from J, with 16 bases between. The CDR3 is made up of 15 amino acids. The CDR3 spells CASSFGHIRNQPQHF. CDR3 sequence (DNA): TGTGCCAGCAGTTTTGGACACATAAGAAATCAGCCCCAGCATTTT.

The chain joins TRBV19 to TRBJ2-2; D ambiguous. The CDR3 has 15 amino acids. The germline V gene has CDR1 LNHDA and CDR2 SQIVND (reference sequence). V was clipped by 1 base and J by 0 bases, with 6 bases between them. CDR3 nucleotides: TGTGCCAGTAGTATAGGGGCCGCGAACACCGGGGAGCTGTTTTTT. Translating it yields CASSIGAANTGELFF.

V usage is TRBV30 and J usage is TRBJ2-7, with TRBD2 as a possible D gene (5 bases). The length of the CDR3 is 13 residues. From germline, CDR1 is GTSNPN and CDR2 SVGIG (reference sequence). The germline V and J ends were trimmed by 3 bases and 3 bases, with 12 bases remaining between them. The CDR3: CAWRIEGYYEQYF. The CDR3 DNA sequence: TGTGCCTGGAGAATCGAGGGTTACTACGAGCAGTACTTC.

CDR3 nucleotide sequence: TGTGCCAGCAGCTTCAGGGGGGCGCCCCACACTGAAGCTTTCTTT. It encodes CASSFRGAPHTEAFF. This sequence joins TRBV7-9 and TRBJ1-1, with 7 bases that match TRBD1. Losses at the gene ends were 3 bases for V and 3 bases for J; bases not matched to a gene: 7. CDR3 length: 15 amino acids. The V gene's germline CDR1 is SEHNR and CDR2 FQNEAQ (reference sequence).

This clone has just one count. This sequence joins TRBV5-1 and TRBJ2-1, with 9 bases lining up with TRBD1. The length of the CDR3 is 15 residues. Germline V lookup: CDR1 SGHRS, CDR2 YFSETQ. Unmatched junction bases numbered 10, after V lost 4 bases and J lost 8 bases. The CDR3 spells CASSLGQGTGDEQFF. The CDR3 coding sequence is TGCGCCAGCAGCCTGGGACAGGGAACGGGGGATGAGCAGTTCTTC.

This clone came up once. V is TRBV14 and J is TRBJ2-3; possibly TRBD1 for D (6 bases). V lost 3 bases, J lost 1 base, and 8 bases lay in between. This CDR3 comprises 14 residues. CDR1 is SGHDN and CDR2 is FVKESK in the germline V gene. The CDR3 spells CASSQGAGTDTQYF. DNA of the CDR3: TGTGCCAGCAGCCAGGGGGCTGGCACAGATACGCAGTATTTT.

The chain joins TRBV4-1 to TRBJ2-5; D may be TRBD2 (5 bases). Germline CDR1 is MGHRA and CDR2 is YSYEKL. The germline V and J ends were trimmed by 0 bases and 5 bases, with 16 bases remaining between them. This CDR3 is built from 16 residues. Here the CDR3 DNA reads TGCGCCAGCAGCCAAGATGCTGGAGGACCGTCGGAGACCCAGTACTTC. This gives the protein CASSQDAGGPSETQYF.

The chain carries TRBV24-1 and TRBJ1-2; no reliable D call. This CDR3 is 13 amino acids long. The germline V gene has CDR1 KGHDR and CDR2 SFDVKD. V lost 10 bases and J 4 bases, leaving 15 bases between the germline ends. CDR3 sequence reads: CATSRRAGYGYTF. In nucleotides, the CDR3 is TGTGCCACGTCTAGGAGGGCGGGCTATGGCTACACCTTC.

This chain connects TRBV6-5 to TRBJ1-5, with TRBD1 as a possible D gene (5 bases). This CDR3 comprises 14 residues. Per the germline V gene, CDR1 is MNHEY and CDR2 is SVGAGI. The V end was cut by 7 bases, the J end by 0 bases, with 10 bases between. The CDR3 DNA sequence: TGTGCCAGCACCCTACAGGATAGCAATCAGCCCCAGCATTTT. Translated: CASTLQDSNQPQHF.

This clone has just one count. J is TRBJ1-5 and V is TRBV28; D is ambiguous. CDR3 length: 14 residues. Germline CDR1 and CDR2: MDHEN and SYDVKM. The ends were cut back, 3 bases at V and 0 bases at J, with 6 bases in the middle. The CDR3 spells CASSLAYSNQPQHF. CDR3 coding DNA: TGTGCCAGCAGTTTGGCATATAGCAATCAGCCCCAGCATTTT.

The chain employs TRBV30 and TRBJ1-4; TRBD1 agrees at 8 bases. Losses at the gene ends were 0 bases for V and 7 bases for J; bases not matched to a gene: 4. The germline CDR1 and CDR2 sequences are GTSNPN and SVGIG (reference sequence). The CDR3 sequence is 14 residues long. In DNA form, the CDR3 reads TGTGCCTGGAGTGTAACGGACAGGGCTGAAAAACTGTTTTTT. It yields the protein CAWSVTDRAEKLFF.

This clone has just a few counts. The CDR3 protein is CASSLLGGGKETDTQYF. The CDR3 coding sequence is TGTGCCAGCAGCCTCTTGGGCGGCGGGAAGGAGACAGATACGCAGTATTTT. The chain carries TRBV13 and TRBJ2-3, with D perhaps matching TRBD2 (6 bases). The CDR3 extends over 17 amino acids. The V end was cut by 5 bases, the J end by 3 bases, with 21 bases between. Germline V lookup: CDR1 PRHDT, CDR2 FYEKMQ (reference sequence). Full variable domain (outside the CDR3, taken from reference TRBV13 and TRBJ2-3): AAGVIQSPRHLIKEKRETATLKCYPIPRHDTVYWYQQGPGQDPQFLISFYEKMQSDKGSIPDRFSAQQFSDYHSELNMSSLELGDSALYFCASSLLGGGKETDTQYFGPGTRLTVL.

V is TRBV6-5 and J is TRBJ1-3, with D tentatively TRBD1 (6 bases). The CDR3 consists of 14 residues. CDR1 is MNHEY, CDR2 SVGAGI, per germline. V was clipped by 6 bases and J by 5 bases, with 14 bases between them. DNA for the CDR3: TGTGCCAGCAGCCAGAACAGGGATAGAAACACCATATATTTT. This encodes CASSQNRDRNTIYF.

The genes are TRBV6-5 and TRBJ2-3; D uncertain. Germline-derived CDR1 and CDR2 are MNHEY and SVGAGI. The CDR3 is 12 residues long. Trimming left V 6 bases short and J 5 bases short, with 9 bases between. CDR3 nucleotide sequence: TGTGCCAGCAGGGCAACAGTAGATACGCAGTATTTT. This translates into CASRATVDTQYF.

This clone has a single count. The chain uses TRBV5-1 and TRBJ2-5; no reliable D call. The V end was cut by 2 bases, the J end by 0 bases, with 5 bases between. Germline CDR1 reads SGHRS; CDR2 reads YFSETQ. This CDR3 is 13 amino acids long. The CDR3 DNA sequence: TGCGCCAGCAGCTTTAGCTACCAAGAGACCCAGTACTTC. It yields the protein CASSFSYQETQYF.